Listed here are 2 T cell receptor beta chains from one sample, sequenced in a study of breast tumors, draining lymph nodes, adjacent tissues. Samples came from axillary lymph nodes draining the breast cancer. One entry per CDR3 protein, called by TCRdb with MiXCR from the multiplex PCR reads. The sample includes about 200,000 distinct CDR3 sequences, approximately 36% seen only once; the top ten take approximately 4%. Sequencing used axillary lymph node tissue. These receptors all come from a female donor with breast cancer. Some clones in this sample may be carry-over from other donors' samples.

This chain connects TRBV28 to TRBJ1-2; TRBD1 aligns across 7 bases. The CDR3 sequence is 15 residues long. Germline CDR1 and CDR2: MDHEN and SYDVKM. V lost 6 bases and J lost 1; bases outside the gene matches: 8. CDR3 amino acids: CASSILRGVNYGYTF. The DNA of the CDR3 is TGTGCCAGCAGCATACTCAGGGGGGTTAACTATGGCTACACCTTC.

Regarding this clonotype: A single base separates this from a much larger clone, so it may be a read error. CDR3 loop: CASSVQEGGYNEQFF. The CDR3 nucleotides read TGTGCCAGCAGTGTACAGGAGGGGGGTTACAATGAGCAGTTCTTC. The rearrangement uses TRBV2 and TRBJ2-1; D tentatively reads TRBD1 or TRBD2 (6 bases each). V lost 4 bases to trimming and J lost 4 bases, with 14 bases between them. Germline V gene lookup returns CDR1 SNHLY and CDR2 FYNNEI. The CDR3 has 15 residues. Full variable domain (outside the CDR3, taken from reference TRBV2 and TRBJ2-1): EPEVTQTPSHQVTQMGQEVILRCVPISNHLYFYWYRQILGQKVEFLVSFYNNEISEKSEIFDDQFSVERPDGSNFTLKIRSTKLEDSAMYFCASSVQEGGYNEQFFGPGTRLTVL.